This T cell receptor (beta chain) emerged from a study of blood T cell repertoires in COVID-19. Some clones are missing from TCRdb's copy, which holds only in-frame ones; the method was immunoSEQ multiplex PCR. The sample carries roughly 480,000 clones, 89% recorded once. With V trimmed by 1 base and J by 5 bases, 6 bases remained unmatched. This CDR3 comprises 14 residues. The germline CDR1 and CDR2 sequences are SQVTM and ANQGSEA. The receptor was derived from a man between 18 and 35 years old with COVID-19, enrolled during active disease. Input material: peripheral blood. The chain uses TRBV29-1 and TRBJ1-2; TRBD1 agrees at 8 bases. Here the CDR3 reads CSVEVGTGGYGYTF. CDR3 sequence (DNA): TGCAGCGTTGAAGTGGGAACAGGGGGATATGGCTACACCTTC. The variable domain in full, completed from reference TRBV29-1 and TRBJ1-2, reads SAVISQKPSRDICQRGTSLTIQCQVDSQVTMMFWYRQQPGQSLTLIATANQGSEATYESGFVIDKFPISRPNLTFSTLTVSNMSPEDSSIYLCSVEVGTGGYGYTFGSGTRLTVV.